This T cell receptor beta chain emerged from a study of cytomegalovirus exposure and HLA in healthy donors. The assay was immunoSEQ multiplex PCR, and TCRdb's table has in-frame clones only and misses some. The table records some 100,000 clones, roughly 86% of them present only once. The CDR3 runs 12 residues. V gave up 6 bases and J gave up 9 bases, with 11 bases separating them. Germline CDR1 and CDR2: ENHRY and SYGVKD. Study-level findings and limits: The study listed under 200 cytomegalovirus-associated TCR beta chains. A classifier reportedly called cytomegalovirus status with high sensitivity and specificity. Generally TCR sequences proved uncommon, though certain public TCRs appeared in numerous donors.

Concerning this clone: Its antigen remains unknown.

The origin of this receptor is a woman younger than 35 in good health and CMV-seronegative. The chain links TRBV10-3 to TRBJ2-2, with D tentatively TRBD1 (5 bases). Material: PBMCs. The chain's CDR3 is CAISQGLRELFF. In nucleotides, the CDR3 is TGTGCCATCAGCCAGGGTCTCAGGGAGCTGTTTTTT.